The entry below gives a single TCR beta chain sequence along with its context. Its specificity is not known. TCRdb keeps only in-frame clones here, not all; method: immunoSEQ multiplex PCR. The data hold 90,000 to 120,000 clones, with roughly 86% observed a single time. The sample belongs to a study of T cell responses to AZD1222 COVID-19 vaccine. Overall study findings and caveats: Of the AZD1222 recipients, only 5 or 6 were seropositive at baseline.

Germline trimming cut 7 bases from V and 4 bases from J; bases unmatched to any gene: 8. CDR3 length equals 14 residues. Germline V CDR1 and CDR2: MNHEY, SVGAGI. The material sequenced was peripheral blood, taken on day 0 of AZD1222 vaccination. The receptor was derived from an adult in good health. This chain connects TRBV6-5 to TRBJ1-2; 8 bases agree with TRBD1. The CDR3 DNA reads TGTGCCAGCAATCAACAGGGGGGAAGCTATGGCTACACCTTC. As protein: CASNQQGGSYGYTF.